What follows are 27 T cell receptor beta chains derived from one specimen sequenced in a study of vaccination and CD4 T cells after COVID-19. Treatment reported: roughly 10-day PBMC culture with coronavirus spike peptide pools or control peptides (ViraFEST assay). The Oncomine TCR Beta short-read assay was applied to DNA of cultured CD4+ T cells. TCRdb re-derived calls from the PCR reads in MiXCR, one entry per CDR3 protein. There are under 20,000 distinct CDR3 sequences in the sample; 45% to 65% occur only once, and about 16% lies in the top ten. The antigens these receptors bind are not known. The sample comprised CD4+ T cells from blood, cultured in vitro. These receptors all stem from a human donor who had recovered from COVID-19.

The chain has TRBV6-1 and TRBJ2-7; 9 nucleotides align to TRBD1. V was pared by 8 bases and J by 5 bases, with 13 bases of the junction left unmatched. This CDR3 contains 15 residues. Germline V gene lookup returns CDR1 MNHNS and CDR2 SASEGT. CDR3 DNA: TGTGCCAGCGGAAGGGGACAGGGTTTTGTCGACGAGCAGTACTTC. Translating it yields CASGRGQGFVDEQYF.

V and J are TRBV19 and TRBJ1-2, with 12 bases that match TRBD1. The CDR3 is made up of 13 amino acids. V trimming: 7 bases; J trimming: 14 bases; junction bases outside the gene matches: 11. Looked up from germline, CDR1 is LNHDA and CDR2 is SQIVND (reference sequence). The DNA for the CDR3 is TGTGCCAGTAACCGGGACAGGGGGCTCCCCCCAACCTTC. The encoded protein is CASNRDRGLPPTF.

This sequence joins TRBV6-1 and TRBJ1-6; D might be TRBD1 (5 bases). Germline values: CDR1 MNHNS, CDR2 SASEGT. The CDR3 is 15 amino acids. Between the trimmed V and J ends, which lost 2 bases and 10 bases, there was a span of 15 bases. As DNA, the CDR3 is TGTGCCAGCAGTGAATTTGGGACTTCTATATCACCCCTCCACTTT. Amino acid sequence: CASSEFGTSISPLHF.

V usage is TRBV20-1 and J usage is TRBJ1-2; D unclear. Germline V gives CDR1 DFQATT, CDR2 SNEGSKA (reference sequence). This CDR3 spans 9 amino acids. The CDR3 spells CCHRRGYTF. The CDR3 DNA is TGCTGTCACCGGCGGGGCTACACCTTC.

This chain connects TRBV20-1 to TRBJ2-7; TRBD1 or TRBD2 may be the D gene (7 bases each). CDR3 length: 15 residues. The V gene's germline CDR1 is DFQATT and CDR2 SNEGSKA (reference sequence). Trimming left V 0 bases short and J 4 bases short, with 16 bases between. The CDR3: CSARDPRGGSYEQYF. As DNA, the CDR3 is TGCAGTGCTAGAGATCCCAGGGGGGGGTCTTACGAGCAGTACTTC.

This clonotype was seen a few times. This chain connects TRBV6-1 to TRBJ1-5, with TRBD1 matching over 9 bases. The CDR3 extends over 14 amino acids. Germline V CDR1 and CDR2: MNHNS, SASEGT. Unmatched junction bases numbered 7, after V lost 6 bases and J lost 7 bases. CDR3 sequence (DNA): TGTGCCAGCAGCCCCACAGGGGGCGCCCAGCCCCAGCATTTT. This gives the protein CASSPTGGAQPQHF.

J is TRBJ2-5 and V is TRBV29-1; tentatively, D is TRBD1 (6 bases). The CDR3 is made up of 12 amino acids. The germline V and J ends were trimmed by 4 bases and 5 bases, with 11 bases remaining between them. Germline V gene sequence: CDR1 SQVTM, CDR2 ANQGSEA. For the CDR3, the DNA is TGCAGCGTTGCACAGGGCGTGGAGACCCAGTACTTC. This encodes CSVAQGVETQYF.

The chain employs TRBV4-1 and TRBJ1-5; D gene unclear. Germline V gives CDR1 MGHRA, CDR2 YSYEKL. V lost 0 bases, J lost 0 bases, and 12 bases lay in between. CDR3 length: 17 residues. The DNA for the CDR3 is TGCGCCAGCAGCCAAGATGACCCAGGAGTTAGCAATCAGCCCCAGCATTTT. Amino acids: CASSQDDPGVSNQPQHF.

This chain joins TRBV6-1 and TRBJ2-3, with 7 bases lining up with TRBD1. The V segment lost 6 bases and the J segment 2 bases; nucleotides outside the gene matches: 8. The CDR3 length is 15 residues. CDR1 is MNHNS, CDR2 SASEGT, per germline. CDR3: CASSLNRGPTDTQYF. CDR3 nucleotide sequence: TGTGCCAGCAGCCTCAACAGGGGCCCCACAGATACGCAGTATTTT.

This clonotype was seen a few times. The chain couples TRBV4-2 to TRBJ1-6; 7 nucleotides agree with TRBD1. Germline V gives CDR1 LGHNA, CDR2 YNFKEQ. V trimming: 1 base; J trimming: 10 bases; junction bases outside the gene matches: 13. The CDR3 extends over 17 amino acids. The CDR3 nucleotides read TGTGCCAGCAGCCAAGTCCCTCTGGCAGGGGGTTCGTCACCCCTCCACTTT. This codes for CASSQVPLAGGSSPLHF.

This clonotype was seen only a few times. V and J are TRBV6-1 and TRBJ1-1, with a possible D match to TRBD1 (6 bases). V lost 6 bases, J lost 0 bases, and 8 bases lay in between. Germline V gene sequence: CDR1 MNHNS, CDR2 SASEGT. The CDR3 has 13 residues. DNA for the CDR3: TGTGCCAGCAGGGACAGACTGAACACTGAAGCTTTCTTT. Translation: CASRDRLNTEAFF.

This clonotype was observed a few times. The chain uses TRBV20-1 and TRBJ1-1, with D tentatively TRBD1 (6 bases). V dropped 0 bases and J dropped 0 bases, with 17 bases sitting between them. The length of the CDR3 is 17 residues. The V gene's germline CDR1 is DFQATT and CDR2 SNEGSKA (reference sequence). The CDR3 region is CSARDPWRGGLNTEAFF. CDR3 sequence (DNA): TGCAGTGCTAGAGACCCCTGGAGGGGGGGATTGAACACTGAAGCTTTCTTT.

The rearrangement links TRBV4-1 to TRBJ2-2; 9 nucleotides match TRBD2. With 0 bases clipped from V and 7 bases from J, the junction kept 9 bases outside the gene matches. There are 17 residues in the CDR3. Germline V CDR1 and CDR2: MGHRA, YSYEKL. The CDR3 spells CASSQDWRGGQSGELFF. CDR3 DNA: TGCGCCAGCAGCCAAGACTGGCGGGGGGGCCAGAGCGGGGAGCTGTTTTTT.

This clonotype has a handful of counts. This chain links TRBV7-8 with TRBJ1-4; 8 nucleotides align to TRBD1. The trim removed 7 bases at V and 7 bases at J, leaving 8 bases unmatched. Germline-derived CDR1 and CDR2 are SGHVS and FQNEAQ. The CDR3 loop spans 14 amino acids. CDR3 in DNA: TGTGCCAGCACCGATAACAGGGGGAGTGAAAAACTGTTTTTT. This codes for CASTDNRGSEKLFF.

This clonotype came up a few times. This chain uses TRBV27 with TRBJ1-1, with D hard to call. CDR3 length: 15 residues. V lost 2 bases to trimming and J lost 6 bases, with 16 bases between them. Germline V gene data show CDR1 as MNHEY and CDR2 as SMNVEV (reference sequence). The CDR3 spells CASSLKVGLVSEAFF. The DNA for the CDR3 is TGTGCCAGCAGTTTAAAGGTTGGCCTCGTATCTGAAGCTTTCTTT.

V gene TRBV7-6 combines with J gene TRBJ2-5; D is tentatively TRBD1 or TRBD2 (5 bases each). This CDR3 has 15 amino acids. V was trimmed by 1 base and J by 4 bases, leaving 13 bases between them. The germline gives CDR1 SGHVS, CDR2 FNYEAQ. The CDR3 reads CASSLGGPLTETQYF. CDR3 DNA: TGTGCCAGCAGCTTAGGGGGACCCCTAACAGAGACCCAGTACTTC.

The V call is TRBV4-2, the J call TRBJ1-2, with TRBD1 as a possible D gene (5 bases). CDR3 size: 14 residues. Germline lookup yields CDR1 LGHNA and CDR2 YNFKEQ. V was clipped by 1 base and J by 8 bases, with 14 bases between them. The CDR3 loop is CASSQVSGPSGYTF. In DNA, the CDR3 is TGTGCCAGCAGCCAAGTGTCAGGGCCCAGCGGCTACACCTTC.

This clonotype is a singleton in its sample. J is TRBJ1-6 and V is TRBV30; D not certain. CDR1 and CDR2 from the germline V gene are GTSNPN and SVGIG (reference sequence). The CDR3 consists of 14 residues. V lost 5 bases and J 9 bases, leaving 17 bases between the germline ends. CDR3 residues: CAWATEGGSSPLHF. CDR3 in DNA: TGTGCCTGGGCTACTGAGGGAGGTAGTTCACCCCTCCACTTT. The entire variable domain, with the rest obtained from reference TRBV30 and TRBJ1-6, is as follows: SQTIHQWPATLVQPVGSPLSLECTVEGTSNPNLYWYRQAAGRGLQLLFYSVGIGQISSEVPQNLSASRPQDRQFILSSKKLLLSDSGFYLCAWATEGGSSPLHFGNGTRLTVT.

The CDR3 sequence is CASSLSWDKETQYF. In nucleotides, the CDR3 is TGTGCCAGCAGTTTATCTTGGGACAAAGAGACCCAGTACTTC. The V call is TRBV27, the J call TRBJ2-5, with D possibly TRBD1 on 6 matching bases. This CDR3 has 14 residues. The ends were cut back, 0 bases at V and 3 bases at J, with 8 bases in the middle. Germline V lookup: CDR1 MNHEY, CDR2 SMNVEV (reference sequence).

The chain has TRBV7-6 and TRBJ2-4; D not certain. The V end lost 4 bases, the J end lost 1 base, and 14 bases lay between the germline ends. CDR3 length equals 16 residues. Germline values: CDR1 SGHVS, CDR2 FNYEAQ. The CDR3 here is CASSSTAIFAKNIQYF. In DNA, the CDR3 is TGTGCCAGCAGCTCCACAGCTATCTTTGCCAAAAACATTCAGTACTTC.

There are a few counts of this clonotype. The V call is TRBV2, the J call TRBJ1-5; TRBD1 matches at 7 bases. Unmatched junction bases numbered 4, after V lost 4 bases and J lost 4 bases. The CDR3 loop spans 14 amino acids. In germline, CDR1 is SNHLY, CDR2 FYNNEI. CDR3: CASSGTGGNQPQHF. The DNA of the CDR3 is TGTGCCAGCAGTGGGACAGGCGGAAATCAGCCCCAGCATTTT.

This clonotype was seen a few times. CDR3 in DNA: TGTGCCAGCAGCTCGCTGGGGGCTACTATCAACTATGGCTACACCTTC. Protein product: CASSSLGATINYGYTF. The chain couples TRBV11-3 to TRBJ1-2, with D tentatively TRBD1 (6 bases). V was pared by 4 bases and J by 2 bases, with 17 bases between. CDR3 length: 16 residues. The germline V gene has CDR1 SGHNT and CDR2 YENEEA.

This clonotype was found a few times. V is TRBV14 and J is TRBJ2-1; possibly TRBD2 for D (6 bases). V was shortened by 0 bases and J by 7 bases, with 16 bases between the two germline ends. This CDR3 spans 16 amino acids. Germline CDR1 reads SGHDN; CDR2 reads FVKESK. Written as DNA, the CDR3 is TGTGCCAGCAGCCAAGATTTACTAGCTGTTAGGAATGAGCAGTTCTTC. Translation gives CASSQDLLAVRNEQFF.

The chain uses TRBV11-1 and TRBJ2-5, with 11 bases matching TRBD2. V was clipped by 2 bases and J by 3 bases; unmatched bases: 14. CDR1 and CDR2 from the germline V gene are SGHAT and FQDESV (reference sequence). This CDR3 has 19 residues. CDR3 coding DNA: TGTGCCAGCAGCTTAAGGCCTTCTAGCGGGGGGCAACGAGAAGAGACCCAGTACTTC. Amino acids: CASSLRPSSGGQREETQYF.

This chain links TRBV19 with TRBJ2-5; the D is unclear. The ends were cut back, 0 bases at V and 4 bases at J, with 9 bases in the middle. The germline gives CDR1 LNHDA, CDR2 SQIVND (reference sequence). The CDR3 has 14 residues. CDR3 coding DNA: TGTGCCAGTAGTATAGACGTCTACAGAGAGACCCAGTACTTC. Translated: CASSIDVYRETQYF.

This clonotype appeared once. For the CDR3, the DNA is TGTGCCAGCAGTTTGGACAGGATTAATTCACCCCTCCACTTT. Translated: CASSLDRINSPLHF. The rearrangement links TRBV7-3 to TRBJ1-6; 7 nucleotides align to TRBD1. Germline V gene lookup returns CDR1 SGHTA and CDR2 FQGTGA. The CDR3 loop spans 14 amino acids. V shed 6 bases, J shed 6 bases, and the junction held 5 bases outside the gene matches.

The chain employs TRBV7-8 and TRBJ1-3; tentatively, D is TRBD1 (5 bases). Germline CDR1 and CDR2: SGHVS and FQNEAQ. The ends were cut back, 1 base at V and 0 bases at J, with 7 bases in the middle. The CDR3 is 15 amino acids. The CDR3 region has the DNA TGTGCCAGCAGCTTAGACAGGATCTCTGGAAACACCATATATTTT. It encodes CASSLDRISGNTIYF.